This TCR beta chain was retrieved from a study of cytomegalovirus exposure and HLA in healthy donors. Regarding this clone: Its antigen is still unknown.

Whole-study findings and limits: Analyses of presence and absence presupposed an approximately uniform sequencing depth across donors.

The CDR3 loop spans 16 amino acids. Germline-derived CDR1 and CDR2 are MNHEY and SMNVEV (reference sequence). With V trimmed by 0 bases and J by 8 bases, 8 bases remained unmatched. The primer mix had 60 Vbeta and 13 Jbeta primers. Assay: immunoSEQ multiplex PCR; the TCRdb copy retains only in-frame clones and omits some. This table holds some 140,000 clones, about four fifths found once. The source is a man aged 25 to 40 in good health. The gene calls are TRBV27 and TRBJ1-1; 11 positions agree with TRBD1. Input material: PBMCs. CDR3 sequence (DNA): TGTGCCAGCAGTTTATCAACGACCGGGACAGGGGGGGAAGCTTTCTTT. Translation: CASSLSTTGTGGEAFF.